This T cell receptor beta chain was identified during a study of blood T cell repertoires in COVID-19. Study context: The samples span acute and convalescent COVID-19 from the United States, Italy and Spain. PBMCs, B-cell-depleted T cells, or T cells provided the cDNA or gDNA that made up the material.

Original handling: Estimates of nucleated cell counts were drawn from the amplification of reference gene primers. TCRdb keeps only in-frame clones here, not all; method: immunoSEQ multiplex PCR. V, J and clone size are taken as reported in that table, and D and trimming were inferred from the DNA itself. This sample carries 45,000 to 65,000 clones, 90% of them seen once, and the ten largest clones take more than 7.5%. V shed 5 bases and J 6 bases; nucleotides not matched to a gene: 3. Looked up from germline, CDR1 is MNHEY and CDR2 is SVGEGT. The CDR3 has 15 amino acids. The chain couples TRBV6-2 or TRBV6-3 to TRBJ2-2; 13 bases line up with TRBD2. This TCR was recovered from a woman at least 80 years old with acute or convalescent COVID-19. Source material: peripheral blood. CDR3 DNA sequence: TGTGCCAGCAGTACCGGACTAGCGGGAGCCGGGGAGCTGTTTTTT. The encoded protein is CASSTGLAGAGELFF.